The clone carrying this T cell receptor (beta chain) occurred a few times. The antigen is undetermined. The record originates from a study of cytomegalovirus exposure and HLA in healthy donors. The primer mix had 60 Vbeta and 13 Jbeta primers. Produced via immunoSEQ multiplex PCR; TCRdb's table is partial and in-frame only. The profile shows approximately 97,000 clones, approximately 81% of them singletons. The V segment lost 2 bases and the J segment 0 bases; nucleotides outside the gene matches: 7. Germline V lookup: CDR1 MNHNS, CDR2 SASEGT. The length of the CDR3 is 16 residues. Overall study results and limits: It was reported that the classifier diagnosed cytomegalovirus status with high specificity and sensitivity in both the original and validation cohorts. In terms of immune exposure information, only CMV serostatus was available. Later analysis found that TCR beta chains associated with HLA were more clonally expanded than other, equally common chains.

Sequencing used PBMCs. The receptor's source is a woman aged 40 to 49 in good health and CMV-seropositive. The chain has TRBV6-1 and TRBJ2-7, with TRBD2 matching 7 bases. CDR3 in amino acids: CASSELAAAISYEQYF. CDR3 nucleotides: TGTGCCAGCAGTGAACTAGCGGCTGCCATCTCCTACGAGCAGTACTTC.